Detailed here is one T cell receptor beta chain. TCRdb analysed the 5' RACE reads with MiXCR anew, one entry per CDR3 protein. The sample consists of approximately 53,000 distinct CDR3 sequences, roughly 28% of them appearing once. The germline V and J ends were trimmed by 2 bases and 3 bases, with 14 bases remaining between them. The CDR3 consists of 15 residues. Germline V CDR1 and CDR2: SGHRS, YFSETQ. The sample comprised tumor-infiltrating memory CD4+ T cells sorted from the breast tumor. Subset described: memory CD4+ T cells, CD4+CD45RO+CD25-. The genes are TRBV5-1 and TRBJ2-5; D not certain. The receptor comes from a female donor with breast cancer. CDR3: CASSLNGRDEETQYF. The CDR3 DNA reads as TGCGCCAGCAGCTTAAACGGACGCGATGAAGAGACCCAGTACTTC.